A selection of T cell receptor beta chains follows, all from one sample in a study of T cell changes during pregnancy in multiple sclerosis. Measured with immunoSEQ multiplex PCR; TCRdb has only the in-frame clones, and not every one. In the table there are 60,000 to 70,000 clones, 91% of which are singletons. This material consisted of peripheral blood, taken in the third trimester of pregnancy. These TCRs come from a female donor in good health, enrolled as a control in a pregnancy study. The CDR3 runs from the conserved cysteine through the conserved F or W. D genes are given only for firm matches. Expanded clones get a size class; other rows say once, few or many, or leave the size out.

d_call: TRBD1; cdr3_length: 16; v_call: TRBV4-1; j_call: TRBJ2-1; clone_size: .; cdr3_aa: CASSVQGAFSYNEQFF; cdr3_nt: TGCGCCAGCAGCGTACAGGGGGCATTCTCCTACAATGAGCAGTTCTTC
d_call: .; cdr3_length: 16; v_call: TRBV5-1; j_call: TRBJ2-1; clone_size: .; cdr3_aa: CASARNRDPSYNEQFF; cdr3_nt: TGCGCCAGCGCTCGCAACCGGGATCCCTCCTACAATGAGCAGTTCTTC
d_call: TRBD2; cdr3_length: 19; v_call: TRBV5-1; j_call: TRBJ2-3; clone_size: .; cdr3_aa: CASSLGLAGVVSFADTQYF; cdr3_nt: TGCGCCAGCAGCTTGGGCCTAGCGGGGGTGGTTTCCTTCGCAGATACGCAGTATTTT
d_call: .; cdr3_length: 11; v_call: TRBV19; j_call: TRBJ1-2; clone_size: once; cdr3_aa: CASSISVGYTF; cdr3_nt: TGTGCCAGTAGTATATCAGTCGGCTACACCTTC
d_call: .; cdr3_length: 12; v_call: TRBV5-5; j_call: TRBJ1-5; clone_size: .; cdr3_aa: CASSLNNQPQHF; cdr3_nt: TGTGCCAGCAGCCTAAACAATCAGCCCCAGCATTTT
d_call: .; cdr3_length: 13; v_call: TRBV6-5; j_call: TRBJ1-4; clone_size: .; cdr3_aa: CASSYSTGLKLFF; cdr3_nt: TGTGCCAGCAGTTACTCCACAGGGCTAAAACTGTTTTTT
d_call: .; cdr3_length: 12; v_call: TRBV19; j_call: TRBJ1-1; clone_size: .; cdr3_aa: CASRDRNTEAFF; cdr3_nt: TGTGCCAGTCGTGACAGGAACACTGAAGCTTTCTTT
d_call: TRBD1; cdr3_length: 13; v_call: TRBV10-3; j_call: TRBJ2-3; clone_size: .; cdr3_aa: CAILGQGADTQYF; cdr3_nt: TGTGCCATTCTGGGACAGGGTGCAGATACGCAGTATTTT
d_call: .; cdr3_length: 18; v_call: TRBV19; j_call: TRBJ2-3; clone_size: .; cdr3_aa: CASSILGGAAARTDTQYF; cdr3_nt: TGTGCCAGTAGTATATTAGGTGGTGCGGCAGCTCGCACAGATACGCAGTATTTT
d_call: TRBD1; cdr3_length: 16; v_call: TRBV7-9; j_call: TRBJ2-5; clone_size: .; cdr3_aa: CASSSNRDSRKETQYF; cdr3_nt: TGTGCCAGCAGTTCTAACCGGGACAGTCGAAAAGAGACCCAGTACTTC
d_call: .; cdr3_length: 17; v_call: TRBV5-1; j_call: TRBJ2-1; clone_size: .; cdr3_aa: CASSLYDNMEDYNEQFF; cdr3_nt: TGCGCCAGCAGCTTATACGACAATATGGAAGACTACAATGAGCAGTTCTTC
d_call: TRBD1; cdr3_length: 16; v_call: TRBV28; j_call: TRBJ1-1; clone_size: .; cdr3_aa: CASSPRQGAPDTEAFF; cdr3_nt: TGTGCCAGCAGTCCCCGACAGGGGGCGCCGGACACTGAAGCTTTCTTT
d_call: .; cdr3_length: 13; v_call: TRBV27; j_call: TRBJ2-7; clone_size: .; cdr3_aa: CASSLTGFYEQYF; cdr3_nt: TGTGCCAGCAGTCTTACAGGGTTCTACGAGCAGTACTTC
d_call: .; cdr3_length: 15; v_call: TRBV5-4; j_call: TRBJ1-2; clone_size: once; cdr3_aa: CASSLLREGYYGYTF; cdr3_nt: TGTGCCAGCAGCCTACTGAGGGAGGGCTACTATGGCTACACCTTC
d_call: .; cdr3_length: 14; v_call: TRBV2; j_call: TRBJ1-5; clone_size: .; cdr3_aa: CASKGAVSNQPQHF; cdr3_nt: TGTGCCAGCAAAGGGGCGGTAAGCAATCAGCCCCAGCATTTT
d_call: TRBD2; cdr3_length: 15; v_call: TRBV6-1; j_call: TRBJ2-7; clone_size: .; cdr3_aa: CASSEFLAGAYEQYF; cdr3_nt: TGTGCCAGCAGTGAATTTCTAGCGGGAGCCTACGAGCAGTACTTC
d_call: TRBD1; cdr3_length: 15; v_call: TRBV6-1; j_call: TRBJ1-5; clone_size: .; cdr3_aa: CASRQPGQDISAQHF; cdr3_nt: TGTGCCAGCAGGCAACCGGGACAGGACATATCTGCCCAGCATTTT
d_call: .; cdr3_length: 14; v_call: TRBV7-3; j_call: TRBJ2-1; clone_size: .; cdr3_aa: CASSLALGQTEQFF; cdr3_nt: TGTGCCAGCAGCCTCGCGCTGGGCCAGACTGAGCAGTTCTTC
d_call: TRBD2; cdr3_length: 15; v_call: TRBV27; j_call: TRBJ2-5; clone_size: .; cdr3_aa: CASRLAGGLQETQYF; cdr3_nt: TGTGCCAGCAGACTAGCGGGGGGCCTCCAAGAGACCCAGTACTTC
d_call: TRBD2; cdr3_length: 13; v_call: TRBV29-1; j_call: TRBJ2-1; clone_size: .; cdr3_aa: CSVGGGVYNEQFF; cdr3_nt: TGCAGCGTTGGGGGAGGGGTGTACAATGAGCAGTTCTTC
d_call: TRBD1; cdr3_length: 19; v_call: TRBV11-3; j_call: TRBJ1-5; clone_size: .; cdr3_aa: CASSLVGSGGMGSNQPQHF; cdr3_nt: TGTGCCAGCTCCTTAGTCGGGTCAGGGGGTATGGGTAGCAATCAGCCCCAGCATTTT
d_call: .; cdr3_length: 14; v_call: TRBV19; j_call: TRBJ1-5; clone_size: .; cdr3_aa: CASSAKGSNQPQHF; cdr3_nt: TGTGCCAGTAGTGCTAAGGGGAGCAATCAGCCCCAGCATTTT
d_call: .; cdr3_length: 16; v_call: TRBV5-4; j_call: TRBJ1-1; clone_size: .; cdr3_aa: CASSLGGRALNTEAFF; cdr3_nt: TGTGCCAGCAGCTTGGGTGGCAGGGCTTTGAACACTGAAGCTTTCTTT
d_call: .; cdr3_length: 12; v_call: TRBV29-1; j_call: TRBJ2-5; clone_size: .; cdr3_aa: CSVVEGVETQYF; cdr3_nt: TGCAGCGTTGTAGAAGGAGTGGAGACCCAGTACTTC
d_call: .; cdr3_length: 15; v_call: TRBV30; j_call: TRBJ1-5; clone_size: .; cdr3_aa: CAWSVKGWGGQPQHF; cdr3_nt: TGTGCCTGGAGTGTAAAGGGTTGGGGCGGTCAGCCCCAGCATTTT
d_call: .; cdr3_length: 16; v_call: TRBV29-1; j_call: TRBJ2-7; clone_size: .; cdr3_aa: CSVEGGAGVSSYEQYF; cdr3_nt: TGCAGCGTCGAGGGGGGTGCGGGAGTTAGCTCCTACGAGCAGTACTTC
d_call: TRBD1; cdr3_length: 16; v_call: TRBV14; j_call: TRBJ2-7; clone_size: .; cdr3_aa: CASSQVGTGRPREQYF; cdr3_nt: TGTGCCAGCAGCCAAGTCGGGACAGGGAGGCCCCGGGAGCAGTACTTC
d_call: TRBD1; cdr3_length: 14; v_call: TRBV10-3; j_call: TRBJ2-6; clone_size: .; cdr3_aa: CAISLRTGSGVLTF; cdr3_nt: TGTGCCATCAGTCTTAGGACAGGCTCGGGCGTCCTGACTTTC
d_call: TRBD1; cdr3_length: 15; v_call: TRBV6-1; j_call: TRBJ1-5; clone_size: .; cdr3_aa: CASSADRGRWQPQHF; cdr3_nt: TGTGCCAGCAGTGCGGACAGGGGGCGATGGCAGCCCCAGCATTTT
d_call: .; cdr3_length: 16; v_call: TRBV5-6; j_call: TRBJ2-2; clone_size: .; cdr3_aa: CASSSVNTGSAGELFF; cdr3_nt: TGTGCCAGCAGCTCCGTAAATACAGGGAGCGCCGGGGAGCTGTTTTTT
d_call: .; cdr3_length: 13; v_call: TRBV9; j_call: TRBJ2-5; clone_size: .; cdr3_aa: CASSVGREQTQYF; cdr3_nt: TGTGCCAGCAGCGTCGGGAGAGAGCAGACCCAGTACTTC
d_call: TRBD2; cdr3_length: 15; v_call: TRBV27; j_call: TRBJ2-7; clone_size: .; cdr3_aa: CASSFELSGAYEQYF; cdr3_nt: TGTGCCAGCAGTTTCGAACTTAGCGGGGCCTACGAGCAGTACTTC
d_call: .; cdr3_length: 17; v_call: TRBV18; j_call: TRBJ2-6; clone_size: .; cdr3_aa: CASSPRLANSGANVLTF; cdr3_nt: TGTGCCAGCTCACCACGTTTGGCAAACTCTGGGGCCAACGTCCTGACTTTC
d_call: TRBD1; cdr3_length: 15; v_call: TRBV11-2; j_call: TRBJ1-1; clone_size: .; cdr3_aa: CASSLGTGGITEAFF; cdr3_nt: TGTGCCAGCAGCTTAGGGACAGGGGGTATCACTGAAGCTTTCTTT
d_call: TRBD1; cdr3_length: 16; v_call: TRBV11-2; j_call: TRBJ1-4; clone_size: once; cdr3_aa: CASSLGYRGVGEKLFF; cdr3_nt: TGTGCCAGCAGCTTAGGCTACAGGGGAGTAGGTGAAAAACTGTTTTTT
d_call: TRBD2; cdr3_length: 13; v_call: TRBV6-1; j_call: TRBJ2-7; clone_size: .; cdr3_aa: CASQTSGSGEQYF; cdr3_nt: TGTGCCAGCCAGACTAGCGGGTCCGGCGAGCAGTACTTC
d_call: .; cdr3_length: 15; v_call: TRBV4-1; j_call: TRBJ2-1; clone_size: .; cdr3_aa: CASSQGPPPGNEQFF; cdr3_nt: TGCGCCAGCAGCCAAGGGCCCCCTCCAGGCAATGAGCAGTTCTTC
d_call: TRBD2; cdr3_length: 17; v_call: TRBV5-6; j_call: TRBJ2-1; clone_size: .; cdr3_aa: CASSLLEGLAGVREQFF; cdr3_nt: TGTGCCAGCAGCCTACTTGAGGGACTAGCGGGAGTAAGGGAGCAGTTCTTC
d_call: .; cdr3_length: 15; v_call: TRBV4-2; j_call: TRBJ2-2; clone_size: .; cdr3_aa: CASSQEFGDTGELFF; cdr3_nt: TGTGCCAGCAGCCAAGAATTCGGAGACACCGGGGAGCTGTTTTTT
d_call: TRBD2; cdr3_length: 15; v_call: TRBV7-9; j_call: TRBJ2-3; clone_size: .; cdr3_aa: CASSQGLADTDTQYF; cdr3_nt: TGTGCCAGCAGCCAGGGCCTAGCGGACACAGATACGCAGTATTTT
d_call: .; cdr3_length: 13; v_call: TRBV2; j_call: TRBJ2-1; clone_size: .; cdr3_aa: CASVSGSYNEQFF; cdr3_nt: TGTGCCAGCGTTTCCGGGTCGTACAATGAGCAGTTCTTC
d_call: TRBD2; cdr3_length: 15; v_call: TRBV2; j_call: TRBJ2-3; clone_size: .; cdr3_aa: CASSAGVGGRDTQYF; cdr3_nt: TGTGCCAGCAGTGCAGGAGTGGGAGGGAGAGATACGCAGTATTTT
d_call: TRBD1; cdr3_length: 14; v_call: TRBV5-1; j_call: TRBJ1-2; clone_size: .; cdr3_aa: CASSNRQGTYGYTF; cdr3_nt: TGCGCCAGCAGCAATCGACAGGGAACCTATGGCTACACCTTC
d_call: .; cdr3_length: 15; v_call: TRBV27; j_call: TRBJ2-1; clone_size: .; cdr3_aa: CASSSGTSSYNEQFF; cdr3_nt: TGTGCCAGCAGTTCCGGGACATCCTCCTACAATGAGCAGTTCTTC
d_call: .; cdr3_length: 13; v_call: TRBV30; j_call: TRBJ2-6; clone_size: .; cdr3_aa: CAFAVSGANVLTF; cdr3_nt: TGTGCCTTCGCGGTCTCTGGGGCCAACGTCCTGACTTTC
d_call: .; cdr3_length: 14; v_call: TRBV5-1; j_call: TRBJ1-1; clone_size: once; cdr3_aa: CASSLSSPNTEAFF; cdr3_nt: TGCGCCAGCAGCTTGTCTTCCCCGAACACTGAAGCTTTCTTT
d_call: TRBD1; cdr3_length: 15; v_call: TRBV6-4; j_call: TRBJ2-1; clone_size: .; cdr3_aa: CASSDPRTGNNEQFF; cdr3_nt: TGTGCCAGCAGTGACCCCCGGACAGGGAACAATGAGCAGTTCTTC